The present entry profiles one T cell receptor (beta chain) with its context. The sample comes from a study of blood T cell repertoires in COVID-19. About the study: Nucleic acid was either cDNA or gDNA, and it came from T cells, B-cell-depleted T cells, or PBMCs.

CDR3 length equals 11 residues. Trimming took 8 bases from V and 14 from J, leaving 18 bases between them. Original methodology: Reference gene primers were amplified, and this amplification served to estimate nucleated cell counts. Measured with immunoSEQ multiplex PCR; TCRdb has only the in-frame clones, and not every one. Clone size and V and J calls were adopted from that table, with D and trimming inferred from the DNA. Here the sample spans about 160,000 clones, roughly 77% being singletons. Sequenced material: peripheral blood. The V and J genes are TRBV12-3 or TRBV12-4 and TRBJ1-2; D possibly corresponds to TRBD1 (6 bases). The receptor was derived from a human donor in a cohort sampled during active COVID-19. The CDR3 loop is CASGRGGRGTF. DNA for the CDR3: TGTGCCAGCGGCCGGGGGGGCAGGGGAACCTTC.